This record covers a single TCR beta chain. CDR3 length: 14 residues. Germline loops: CDR1 SGHRS, CDR2 YFSETQ. V gave up 4 bases and J gave up 5 bases; unmatched junction bases: 8. The record originates from a study of CD8+ T cells in alopecia areata. Treatment noted: oral pan-JAK inhibitor, 5-10 mg twice daily. Extracted RNA was reverse transcribed into cDNA, the sequencing template. Sequencing was performed with immunoSEQ multiplex PCR; in TCRdb, only in-frame clones are kept and a portion is missing. The sample lists some 170,000 clones, 58% occurring once. The clonotype comes from a human donor with alopecia areata. Sequenced here: CD4+ T cells sorted from blood, sampled between weeks 55 and 70, from a patient treated with tofacitinib. V and J are TRBV5-1 and TRBJ2-5; 7 nucleotides match TRBD1. The CDR3 coding sequence is TGCGCCAGCAGCGGAACGACAGGGACGGAGACCCAGTACTTC. This encodes CASSGTTGTETQYF.